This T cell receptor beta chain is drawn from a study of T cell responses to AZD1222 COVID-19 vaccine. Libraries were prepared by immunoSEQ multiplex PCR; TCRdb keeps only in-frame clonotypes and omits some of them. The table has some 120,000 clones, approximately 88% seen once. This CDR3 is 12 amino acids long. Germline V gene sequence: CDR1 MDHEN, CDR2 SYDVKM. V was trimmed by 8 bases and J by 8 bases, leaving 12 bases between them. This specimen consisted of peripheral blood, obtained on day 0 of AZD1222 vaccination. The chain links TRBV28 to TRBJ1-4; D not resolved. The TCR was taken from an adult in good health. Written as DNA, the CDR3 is TGTGCCAGCTCCCGTTTGGGGGAAAAACTGTTTTTT. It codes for CASSRLGEKLFF.